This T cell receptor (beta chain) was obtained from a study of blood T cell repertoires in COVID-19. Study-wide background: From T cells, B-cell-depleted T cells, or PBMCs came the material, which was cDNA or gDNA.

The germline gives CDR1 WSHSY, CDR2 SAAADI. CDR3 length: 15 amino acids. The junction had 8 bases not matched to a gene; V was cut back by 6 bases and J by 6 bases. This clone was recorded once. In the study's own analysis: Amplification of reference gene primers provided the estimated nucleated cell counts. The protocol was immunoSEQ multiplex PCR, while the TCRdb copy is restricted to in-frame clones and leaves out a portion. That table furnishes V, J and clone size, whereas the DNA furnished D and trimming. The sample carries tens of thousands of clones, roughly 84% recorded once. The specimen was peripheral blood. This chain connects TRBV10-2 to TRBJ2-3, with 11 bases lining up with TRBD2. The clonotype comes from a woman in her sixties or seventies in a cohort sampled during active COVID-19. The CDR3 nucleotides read TGCGCCAGCAGCGAGACTAGCGGGATTGAGGATACGCAGTATTTT. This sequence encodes CASSETSGIEDTQYF.